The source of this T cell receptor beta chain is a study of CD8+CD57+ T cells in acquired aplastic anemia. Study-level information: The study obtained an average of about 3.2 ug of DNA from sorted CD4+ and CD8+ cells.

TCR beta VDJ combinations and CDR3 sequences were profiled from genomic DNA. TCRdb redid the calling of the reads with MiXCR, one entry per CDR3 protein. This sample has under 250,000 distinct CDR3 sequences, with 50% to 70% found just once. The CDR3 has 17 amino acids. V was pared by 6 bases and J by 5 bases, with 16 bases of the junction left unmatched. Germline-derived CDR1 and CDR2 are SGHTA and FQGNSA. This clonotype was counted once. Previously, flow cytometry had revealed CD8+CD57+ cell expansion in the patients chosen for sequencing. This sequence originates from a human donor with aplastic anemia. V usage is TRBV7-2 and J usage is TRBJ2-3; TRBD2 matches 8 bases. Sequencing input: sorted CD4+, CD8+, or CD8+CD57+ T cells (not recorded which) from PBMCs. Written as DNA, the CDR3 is TGTGCCAGCAGACTCTTTAGCGGGGAGCTAACCATAGATACGCAGTATTTT. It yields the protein CASRLFSGELTIDTQYF.